The table lists the clone carrying this TCR beta chain with a count of one. As yet, its antigen is unknown. Second-dose intervals of approximately 4 or approximately 12 weeks were pooled. The source of the sample is a study of T cell responses to AZD1222 COVID-19 vaccine. Whole-study results and caveats: Reports indicate that nearly half of spike-specific TCRs are directed at unmutated variant regions. Clonal diversity may have been underestimated, and the donors were mostly white British, with more females than males. There were vaccine-associated CD4 TCRs across spike, dominant at 160-218 and 743-854.

Measured with immunoSEQ multiplex PCR; TCRdb has only the in-frame clones, and not every one. The sample carries about 69,000 clones, approximately 82% recorded once. The V gene's germline CDR1 is MNHNS and CDR2 SASEGT. Trimming took 3 bases from V and 6 from J, leaving 15 bases between them. This CDR3 contains 15 residues. The sample consisted of peripheral blood, taken 28 days after the second AZD1222 dose. The TCR comes from an adult who received the AZD1222 COVID-19 vaccine. J is TRBJ2-1 and V is TRBV6-1, with a weak D call TRBD1 (5 bases). The CDR3 region has the DNA TGTGCCAGCAGTGAGGACGGGCTTGGGGCCAATGAGCAGTTCTTC. Protein product: CASSEDGLGANEQFF.